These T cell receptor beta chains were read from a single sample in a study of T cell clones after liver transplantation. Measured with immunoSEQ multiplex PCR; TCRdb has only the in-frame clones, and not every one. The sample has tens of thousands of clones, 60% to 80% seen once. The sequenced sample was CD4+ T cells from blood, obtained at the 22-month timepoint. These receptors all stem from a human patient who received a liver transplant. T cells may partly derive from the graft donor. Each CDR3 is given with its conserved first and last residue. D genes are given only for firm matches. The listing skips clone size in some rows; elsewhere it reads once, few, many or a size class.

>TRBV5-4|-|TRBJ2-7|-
TGTGCCAGCAGCTTGGAGTTAGGGAGTTTCTACGAGCAGTACTTC
CASSLELGSFYEQYF
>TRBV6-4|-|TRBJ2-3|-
TGTGCCAGCAGTGATCGGGCGGAGGGGACAGATACGCAGTATTTT
CASSDRAEGTDTQYF
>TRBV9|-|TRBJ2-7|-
TGTGCCAGCAGCGTAGGAAGAGACACTAGGTACGAGCAGTACTTC
CASSVGRDTRYEQYF
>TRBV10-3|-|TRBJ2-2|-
TGTGCCACCGAATTCTCCAACACCGGGGAGCTGTTTTTT
CATEFSNTGELFF
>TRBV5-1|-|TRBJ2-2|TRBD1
TGCGCCAGCAGCTTCAGCCAGACAGGGGGCGCGGGCGGGGAGCTGTTTTTT
CASSFSQTGGAGGELFF
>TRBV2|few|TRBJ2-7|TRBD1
TGTGCCAGCAGTGAAGGGACAGGGGGCCGCGAGCAGTACTTC
CASSEGTGGREQYF
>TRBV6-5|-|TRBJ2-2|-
TGTGCCATCAGGGGAAACACCGGGGAGCTGTTTTTT
CAIRGNTGELFF
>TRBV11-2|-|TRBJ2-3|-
TGTGCCAGCAGCTTAAACAGGGCCACAGATACGCAGTATTTT
CASSLNRATDTQYF
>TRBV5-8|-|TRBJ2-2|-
TGTGCCAGCAGCTTGGGGCCTGCGAACACCGGGGAGCTGTTTTTT
CASSLGPANTGELFF
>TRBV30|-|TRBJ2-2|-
TGTGCTTCGTGGGGGAACACCGGGGAGCTGTTTTTT
CASWGNTGELFF
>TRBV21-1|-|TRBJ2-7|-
TGTGCCAGCAGACTACAGGGATGGGTCTACGAGCAGTACTTC
CASRLQGWVYEQYF
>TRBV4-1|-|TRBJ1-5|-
TGCGCCAGCAGCCAAGACACAAGTAGCAATCAGCCCCAGCATTTT
CASSQDTSSNQPQHF
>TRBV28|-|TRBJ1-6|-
TGTGCCAGCGGGGGGGGCCAAGCCCCTTTATTGCCCCTCCACTTT
CASGGGQAPLLPLHF
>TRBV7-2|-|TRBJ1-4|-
TGTGCCAGCAGCCGTGAGAGGGGACTTAATGAAAAACTGTTTTTT
CASSRERGLNEKLFF
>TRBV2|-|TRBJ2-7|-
TGTGCCAGCACCCGAGCAGGGGCGGTCTACGAGCAGTACTTC
CASTRAGAVYEQYF
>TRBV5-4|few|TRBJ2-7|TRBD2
TGTGCCAGCAGCTTGTTCCCAGCGGGGGGGCCTGGGGAGCAGTACTTC
CASSLFPAGGPGEQYF
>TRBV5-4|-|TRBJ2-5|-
TGTGCCAGCAGCTTGGATCCCGGGCCTTCAGAGACCCAGTACTTC
CASSLDPGPSETQYF
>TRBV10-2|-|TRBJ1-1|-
TGCGCCAGTCTACATTCAGGGTCGGCCACTGAAGCTTTCTTT
CASLHSGSATEAFF
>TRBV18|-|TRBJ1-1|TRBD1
TGTGCCAGCTCCCAGGGGGCAAACACTGAAGCTTTCTTT
CASSQGANTEAFF
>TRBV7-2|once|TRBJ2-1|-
TGTGCCAGCAGCTTAGACAGAGTAGACAATGAGCAGTTCTTC
CASSLDRVDNEQFF
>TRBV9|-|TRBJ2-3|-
TGTGCCAGCAGCGCCAATAGTCCTGGCACAGATACGCAGTATTTT
CASSANSPGTDTQYF
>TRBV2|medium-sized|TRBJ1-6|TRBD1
TGTGCCAGCAGTCTCTTGGGGACAGAAAATAATTCACCCCTCCACTTT
CASSLLGTENNSPLHF
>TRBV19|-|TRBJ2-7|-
TGTGCCAGTATGCAGTCGGCAGGGCCCTCCTACGAGCAGTACTTC
CASMQSAGPSYEQYF
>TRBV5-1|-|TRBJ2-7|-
TGCGCCAGCAGCTTGATAGCAGGGTCCTACGAGCAGTACTTC
CASSLIAGSYEQYF
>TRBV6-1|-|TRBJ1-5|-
TGTGCCAGCAGTGAAAACGTGGGGAGCAATCAGCCCCAGCATTTT
CASSENVGSNQPQHF
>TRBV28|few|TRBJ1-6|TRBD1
TGTGCCAGCGGACAGGGTAATTCACCCCTCCACTTT
CASGQGNSPLHF
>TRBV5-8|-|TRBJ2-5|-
TGTGCCAGCAGCTTAAGGACAGTCCTGAAGGAGACCCAGTACTTC
CASSLRTVLKETQYF
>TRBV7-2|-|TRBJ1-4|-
TGTGCCAGCAGCTACTCCCCCATCGGGGAAAAACTGTTTTTT
CASSYSPIGEKLFF
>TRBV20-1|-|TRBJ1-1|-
TGCAGTGCTAGAGATGTGAACGGGGCCCTTTTT
CSARDVNGALF
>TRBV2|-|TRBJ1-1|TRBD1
TGTGCCGGGCGGACAGGGAACACTGAAGCTTTCTTT
CAGRTGNTEAFF
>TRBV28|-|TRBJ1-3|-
TGTGCCAGCAGTTTCCAACTCGCGGCGGGAAACACCATATATTTT
CASSFQLAAGNTIYF
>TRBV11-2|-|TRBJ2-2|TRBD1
TGTGCCAGCAGATGGACAGGGGGCAACACCGGGGAGCTGTTTTTT
CASRWTGGNTGELFF
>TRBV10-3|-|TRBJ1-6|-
TGTGCCATCCTATCACCAGGCGCACCCCTCCACTTT
CAILSPGAPLHF
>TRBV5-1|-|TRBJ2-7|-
TGCGCCAGCAGCTTGGGACAGATCACTTACGAGCAGTACTTC
CASSLGQITYEQYF
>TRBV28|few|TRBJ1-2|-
TGTGCCAGCAGTTTATGGGGTAACTATGGCTACACCTTC
CASSLWGNYGYTF
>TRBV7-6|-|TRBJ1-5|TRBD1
TGTGCCAGCAGCTTAGGAGTCCACAGGGGAGGCCAGCCCCAGCATTTT
CASSLGVHRGGQPQHF
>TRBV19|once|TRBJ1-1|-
TGTGCCAGTAGCGCGACCTCGAACACTGAAGCTTTCTTT
CASSATSNTEAFF
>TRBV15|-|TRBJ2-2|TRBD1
TGTGCCACCAGCAGACCCCCCGGGACAGGGAACACCGGGGAGCTGTTTTTT
CATSRPPGTGNTGELFF
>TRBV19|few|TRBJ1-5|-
TGTGCCAGTAGTACGAACCGACAGTACCAGCCCCAGCATTTT
CASSTNRQYQPQHF
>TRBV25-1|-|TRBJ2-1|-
TGTGCCAGCAGTGAATTTGATTATGAGCAGTTCTTC
CASSEFDYEQFF
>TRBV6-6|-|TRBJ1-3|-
TGTGCCAGCAGTTCCGGGACACAAGTCTCTGGAAACACCATATATTTT
CASSSGTQVSGNTIYF
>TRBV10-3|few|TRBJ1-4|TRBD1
TGTGCCATCAGTGTGGGGGACAGCCACGCAACTAATGAAAAACTGTTTTTT
CAISVGDSHATNEKLFF
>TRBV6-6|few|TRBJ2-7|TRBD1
TGTGCCAGCAGTTACTCGGGGACAGGGTTTTCCTACGAGCAGTACTTC
CASSYSGTGFSYEQYF
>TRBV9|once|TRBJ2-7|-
TGTGCCAGCAGCGGGGCACCCCGGGACTCTTTCTACGAGCAGTACTTC
CASSGAPRDSFYEQYF
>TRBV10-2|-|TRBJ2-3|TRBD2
TGCGCCAGCAGTGAACTAGCGGGGGGGGATACGCAGTATTTT
CASSELAGGDTQYF
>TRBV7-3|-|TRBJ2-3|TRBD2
TGTGCCAGCAGCACCGGACTAGCTGAAGATACGCAGTATTTT
CASSTGLAEDTQYF
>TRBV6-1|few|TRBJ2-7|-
TGTGCCAGCAGTGAACCCCGCCGCTCCTACGAGCAGTACTTC
CASSEPRRSYEQYF
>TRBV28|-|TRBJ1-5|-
TGTGCCAGCCGGCAGGGTACCAATCAGCCCCAGCATTTT
CASRQGTNQPQHF
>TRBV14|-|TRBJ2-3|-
TGTGCCAGCAGCCTACAGATCCAAAGCACAGATACGCAGTATTTT
CASSLQIQSTDTQYF
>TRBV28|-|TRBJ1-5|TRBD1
TGTGCCAGCAGTTCCCGGACAGGGTGGGGCAATCAGCCCCAGCATTTT
CASSSRTGWGNQPQHF
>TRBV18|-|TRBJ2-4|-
TGTGCCAGCTCACCCAGACAGGGAGGCAACATTCAGTACTTC
CASSPRQGGNIQYF
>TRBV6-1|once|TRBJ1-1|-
TGTGCCAGCAGACCCGGACACTTGAACACTGAAGCTTTCTTT
CASRPGHLNTEAFF
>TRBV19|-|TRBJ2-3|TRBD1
TGTGCCAGTCGACCTCGGACAGGAACGCCAGATACGCAGTATTTT
CASRPRTGTPDTQYF
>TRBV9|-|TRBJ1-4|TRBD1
TGTGCCAGCAGCGTAGCGGGGACAGGGGGCCGAGAAAAACTGTTTTTT
CASSVAGTGGREKLFF
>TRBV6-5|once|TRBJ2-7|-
TGTGCCAGCAGTTACTCGGGGGACCTTCTCTACGAGCAGTACTTC
CASSYSGDLLYEQYF
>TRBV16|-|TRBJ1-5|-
TGTGCCAGCAGCCAATCAAGGGGAGCGGGGCAGCCCCAGCATTTT
CASSQSRGAGQPQHF
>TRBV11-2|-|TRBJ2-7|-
TGTGCCAGCAGCCAAGGGGAATACGAGCAGTACTTC
CASSQGEYEQYF
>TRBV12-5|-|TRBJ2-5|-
TGTGCTAGTGGTTTGAACCAAGAGACCCAGTACTTC
CASGLNQETQYF